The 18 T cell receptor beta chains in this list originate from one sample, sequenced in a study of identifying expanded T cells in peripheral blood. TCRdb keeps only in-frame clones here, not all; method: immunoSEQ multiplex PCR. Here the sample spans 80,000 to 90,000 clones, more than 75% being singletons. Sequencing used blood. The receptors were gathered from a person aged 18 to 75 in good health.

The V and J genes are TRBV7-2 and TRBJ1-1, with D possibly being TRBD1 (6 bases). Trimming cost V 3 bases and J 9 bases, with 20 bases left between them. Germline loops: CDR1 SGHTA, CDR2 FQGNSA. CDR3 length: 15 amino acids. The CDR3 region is CASSFYPTPGTQAFF. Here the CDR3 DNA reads TGTGCCAGCAGCTTTTACCCAACCCCAGGGACACAAGCTTTCTTT.

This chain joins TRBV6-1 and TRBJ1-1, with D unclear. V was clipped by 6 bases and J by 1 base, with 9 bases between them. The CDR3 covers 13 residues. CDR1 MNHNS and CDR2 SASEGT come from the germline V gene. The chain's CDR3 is CASSTAANTEAFF. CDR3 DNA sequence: TGTGCCAGCAGCACAGCAGCGAACACTGAAGCTTTCTTT.

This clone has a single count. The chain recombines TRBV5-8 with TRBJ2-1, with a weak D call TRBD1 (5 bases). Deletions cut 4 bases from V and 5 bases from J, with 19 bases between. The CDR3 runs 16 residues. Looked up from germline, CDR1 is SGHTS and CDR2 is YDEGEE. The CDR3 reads CASSAWTHLGDNEQFF. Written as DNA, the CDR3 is TGTGCCAGCAGCGCATGGACACACCTTGGAGACAATGAGCAGTTCTTC.

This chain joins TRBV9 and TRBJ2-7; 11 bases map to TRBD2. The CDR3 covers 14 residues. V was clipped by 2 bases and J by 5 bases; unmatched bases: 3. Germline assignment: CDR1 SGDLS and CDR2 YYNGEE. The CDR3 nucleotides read TGTGCCAGCAGCGTGACTAGCGGGGTCGACGAGCAGTACTTC. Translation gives CASSVTSGVDEQYF.

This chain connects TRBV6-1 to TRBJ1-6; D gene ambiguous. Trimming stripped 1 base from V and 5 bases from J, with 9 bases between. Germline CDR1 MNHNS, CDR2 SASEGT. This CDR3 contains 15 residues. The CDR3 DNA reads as TGTGCCAGCAGTGAAGTTGAGCTAAATAATTCACCCCTCCACTTT. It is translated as CASSEVELNNSPLHF.

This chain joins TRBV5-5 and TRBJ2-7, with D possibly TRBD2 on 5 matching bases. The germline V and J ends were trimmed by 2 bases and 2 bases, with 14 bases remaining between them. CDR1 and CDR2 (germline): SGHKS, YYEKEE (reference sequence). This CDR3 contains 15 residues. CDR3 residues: CASSFFGPGAYEQYF. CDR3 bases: TGTGCCAGCAGCTTTTTCGGCCCCGGGGCCTACGAGCAGTACTTC.

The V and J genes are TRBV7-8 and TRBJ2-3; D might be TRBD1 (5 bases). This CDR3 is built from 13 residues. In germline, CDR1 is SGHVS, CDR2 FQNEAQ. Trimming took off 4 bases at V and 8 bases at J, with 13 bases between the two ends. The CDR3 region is CASSWGGKSTQYF. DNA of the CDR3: TGTGCCAGCAGCTGGGGCGGCAAGAGTACGCAGTATTTT.

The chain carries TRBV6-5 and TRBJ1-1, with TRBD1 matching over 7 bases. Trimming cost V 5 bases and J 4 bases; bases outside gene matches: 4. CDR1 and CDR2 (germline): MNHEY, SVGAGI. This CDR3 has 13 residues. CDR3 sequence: CASSQGGPTEAFF. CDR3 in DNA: TGTGCCAGCAGTCAAGGGGGCCCCACTGAAGCTTTCTTT.

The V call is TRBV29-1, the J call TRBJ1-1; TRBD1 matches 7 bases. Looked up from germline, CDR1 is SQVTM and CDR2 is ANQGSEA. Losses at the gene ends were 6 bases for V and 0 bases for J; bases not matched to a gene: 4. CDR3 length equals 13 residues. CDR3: CSVAGQLNTEAFF. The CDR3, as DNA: TGCAGCGTCGCGGGACAGCTGAACACTGAAGCTTTCTTT.

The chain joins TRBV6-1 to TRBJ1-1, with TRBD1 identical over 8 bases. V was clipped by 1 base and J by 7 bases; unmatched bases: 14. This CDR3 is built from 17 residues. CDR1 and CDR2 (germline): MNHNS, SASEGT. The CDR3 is CASSEEILGAGGVEAFF. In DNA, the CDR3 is TGTGCCAGCAGTGAAGAAATATTGGGGGCAGGGGGCGTTGAAGCTTTCTTT.

The CDR3 DNA reads as TGTGCCAGCAGTTTCAGGGGGGCTCGCGATCAGCCCCAGCATTTT. It is translated as CASSFRGARDQPQHF. The chain employs TRBV6-6 and TRBJ1-5; 7 bases are a match to TRBD1. The CDR3 has 15 amino acids. Losses at the gene ends were 4 bases for V and 5 bases for J; bases not matched to a gene: 8. Germline CDR1 and CDR2: MNHNY and SVGAGI (reference sequence).

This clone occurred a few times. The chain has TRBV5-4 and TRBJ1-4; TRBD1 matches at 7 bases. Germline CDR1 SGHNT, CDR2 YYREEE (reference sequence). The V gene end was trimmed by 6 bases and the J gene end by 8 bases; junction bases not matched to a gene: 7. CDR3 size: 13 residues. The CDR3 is CASTTGVREKLFF. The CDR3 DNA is TGTGCCAGCACAACAGGGGTCCGAGAAAAACTGTTTTTT.

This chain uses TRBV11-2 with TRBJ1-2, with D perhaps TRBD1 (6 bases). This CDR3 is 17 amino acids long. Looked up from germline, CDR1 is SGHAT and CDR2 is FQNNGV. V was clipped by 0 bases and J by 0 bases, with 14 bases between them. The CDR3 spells CASSLERTDSANYGYTF. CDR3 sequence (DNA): TGTGCCAGCAGCTTAGAAAGGACAGACTCAGCTAACTATGGCTACACCTTC.

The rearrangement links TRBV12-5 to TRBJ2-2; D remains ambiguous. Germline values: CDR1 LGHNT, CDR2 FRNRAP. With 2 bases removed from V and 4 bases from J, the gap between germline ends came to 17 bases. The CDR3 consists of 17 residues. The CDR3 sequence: CASGLSLQNLCTGELFF. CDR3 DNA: TGTGCTAGTGGTTTGTCGCTCCAAAATTTATGCACCGGGGAGCTGTTTTTT.

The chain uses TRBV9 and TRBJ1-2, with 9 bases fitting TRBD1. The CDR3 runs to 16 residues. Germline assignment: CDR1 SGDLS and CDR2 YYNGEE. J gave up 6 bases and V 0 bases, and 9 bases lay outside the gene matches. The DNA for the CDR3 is TGTGCCAGCAGCGTAGTAGGGGGACAGGGAATGGATGGCTACACCTTC. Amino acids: CASSVVGGQGMDGYTF.

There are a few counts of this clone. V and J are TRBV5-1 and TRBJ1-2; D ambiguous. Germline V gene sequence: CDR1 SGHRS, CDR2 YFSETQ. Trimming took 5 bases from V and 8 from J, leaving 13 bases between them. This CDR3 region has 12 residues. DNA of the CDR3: TGCGCCAGCAGTGATTTGGCGTGGGGCTACACCTTC. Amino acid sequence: CASSDLAWGYTF.

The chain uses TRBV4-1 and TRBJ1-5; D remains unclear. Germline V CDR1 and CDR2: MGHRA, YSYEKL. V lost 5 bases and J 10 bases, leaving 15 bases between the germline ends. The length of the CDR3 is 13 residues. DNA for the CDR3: TGCGCCAGCAGCTCAAAGGATGGTTATCCCCAGCATTTT. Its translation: CASSSKDGYPQHF.

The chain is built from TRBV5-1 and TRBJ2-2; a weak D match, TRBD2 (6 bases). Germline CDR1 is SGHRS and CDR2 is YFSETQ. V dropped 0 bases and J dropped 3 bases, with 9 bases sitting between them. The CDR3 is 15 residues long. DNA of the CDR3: TGCGCCAGCAGCTTGGCCGGGACTTACACCGGGGAGCTGTTTTTT. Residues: CASSLAGTYTGELFF.